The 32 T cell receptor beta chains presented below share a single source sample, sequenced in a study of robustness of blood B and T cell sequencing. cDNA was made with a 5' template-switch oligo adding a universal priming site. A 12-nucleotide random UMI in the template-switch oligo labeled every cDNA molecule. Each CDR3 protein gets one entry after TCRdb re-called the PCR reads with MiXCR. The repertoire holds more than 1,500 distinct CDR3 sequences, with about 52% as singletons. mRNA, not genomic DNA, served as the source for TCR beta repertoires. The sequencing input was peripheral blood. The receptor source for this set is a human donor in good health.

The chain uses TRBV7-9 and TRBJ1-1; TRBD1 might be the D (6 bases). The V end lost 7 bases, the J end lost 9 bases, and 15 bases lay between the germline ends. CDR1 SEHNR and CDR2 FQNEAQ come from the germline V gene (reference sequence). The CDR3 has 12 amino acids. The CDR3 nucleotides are TGTGCCAGCACCTTCATGGGGGCTCAAGCTTTCTTT. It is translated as CASTFMGAQAFF.

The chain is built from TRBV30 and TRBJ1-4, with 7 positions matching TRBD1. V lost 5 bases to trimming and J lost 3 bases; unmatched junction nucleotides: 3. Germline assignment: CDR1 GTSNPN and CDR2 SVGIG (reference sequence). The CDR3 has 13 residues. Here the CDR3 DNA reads TGTGCCTGGGCGGGACAGTCTAATGAAAAACTGTTTTTT. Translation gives CAWAGQSNEKLFF.

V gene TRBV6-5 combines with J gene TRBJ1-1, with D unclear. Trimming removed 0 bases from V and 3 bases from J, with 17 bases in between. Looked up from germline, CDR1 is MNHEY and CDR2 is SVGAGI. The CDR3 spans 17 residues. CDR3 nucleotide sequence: TGTGCCAGCAGTTACTCGGGGAGGGCGTATAGATACACTGAAGCTTTCTTT. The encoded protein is CASSYSGRAYRYTEAFF.

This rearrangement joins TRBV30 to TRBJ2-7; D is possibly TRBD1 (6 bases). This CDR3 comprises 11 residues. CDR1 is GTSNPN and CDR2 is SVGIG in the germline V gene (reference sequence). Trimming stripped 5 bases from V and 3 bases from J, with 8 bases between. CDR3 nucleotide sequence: TGTGCCTGGGAAGGGGGCTACGAGCAGTACTTC. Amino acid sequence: CAWEGGYEQYF.

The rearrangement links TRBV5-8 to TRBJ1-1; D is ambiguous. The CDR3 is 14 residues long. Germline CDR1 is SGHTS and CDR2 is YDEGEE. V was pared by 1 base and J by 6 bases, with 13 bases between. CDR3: CASSLYRAAAEAFF. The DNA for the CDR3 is TGTGCCAGCAGCTTGTACCGGGCCGCGGCTGAAGCTTTCTTT. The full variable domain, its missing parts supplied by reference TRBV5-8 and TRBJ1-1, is EAGVTQSPTHLIKTRGQQATLRCSPISGHTSVYWYQQALGLGLQFLLWYDEGEERNRGNFPPRFSGRQFPNYSSELNVNALELEDSALYLCASSLYRAAAEAFFGQGTRLTVV.

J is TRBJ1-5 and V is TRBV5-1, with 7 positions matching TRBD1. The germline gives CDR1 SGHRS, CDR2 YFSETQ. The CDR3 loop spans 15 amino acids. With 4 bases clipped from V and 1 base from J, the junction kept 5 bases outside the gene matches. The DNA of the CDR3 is TGCGCCAGCAGCCCGGGACAGTCGAGCAATCAGCCCCAGCATTTT. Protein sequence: CASSPGQSSNQPQHF.

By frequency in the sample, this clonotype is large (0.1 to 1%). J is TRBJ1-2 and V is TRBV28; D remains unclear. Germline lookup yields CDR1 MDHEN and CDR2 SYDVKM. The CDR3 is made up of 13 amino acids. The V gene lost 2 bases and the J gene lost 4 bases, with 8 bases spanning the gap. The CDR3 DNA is TGTGCCAGCAGTTTAGCAGACCGCTATGGCTACACCTTC. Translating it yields CASSLADRYGYTF.

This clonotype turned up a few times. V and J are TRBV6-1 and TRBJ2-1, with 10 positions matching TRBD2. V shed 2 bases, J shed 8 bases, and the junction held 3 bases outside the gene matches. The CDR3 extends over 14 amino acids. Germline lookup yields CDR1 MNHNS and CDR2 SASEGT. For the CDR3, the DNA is TGTGCCAGCAGTGAATTGCTAGCGGGGGATGAGCAGTTCTTC. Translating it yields CASSELLAGDEQFF.

CDR3 sequence reads: CASTSGQGTDTQYF. The DNA of the CDR3 is TGCGCCAGCACTTCGGGACAGGGCACAGATACGCAGTATTTT. This chain links TRBV5-1 with TRBJ2-3, with 8 bases fitting TRBD1. Germline V lookup: CDR1 SGHRS, CDR2 YFSETQ. The CDR3 runs to 14 residues. Trimming cost V 6 bases and J 1 base; bases outside gene matches: 4. The full variable domain, completed using reference TRBV5-1 and TRBJ2-3, is KAGVTQTPRYLIKTRGQQVTLSCSPISGHRSVSWYQQTPGQGLQFLFEYFSETQRNKGNFPGRFSGRQFSNSRSEMNVSTLELGDSALYLCASTSGQGTDTQYFGPGTRLTVL.

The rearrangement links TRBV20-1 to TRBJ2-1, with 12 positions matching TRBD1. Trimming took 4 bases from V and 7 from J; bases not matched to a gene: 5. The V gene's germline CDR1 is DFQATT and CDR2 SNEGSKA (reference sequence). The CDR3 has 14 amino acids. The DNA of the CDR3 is TGCAGTGCTATTCCGGGACAGGGGGCGAATGAGCAGTTCTTC. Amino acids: CSAIPGQGANEQFF.

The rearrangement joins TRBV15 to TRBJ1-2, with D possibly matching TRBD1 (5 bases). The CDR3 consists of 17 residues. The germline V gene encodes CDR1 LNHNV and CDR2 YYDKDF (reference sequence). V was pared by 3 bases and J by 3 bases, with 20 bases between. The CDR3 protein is CATSRPGTAGFYYGYTF. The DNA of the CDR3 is TGTGCCACCAGCAGGCCCGGGACGGCCGGCTTTTACTATGGCTACACCTTC.

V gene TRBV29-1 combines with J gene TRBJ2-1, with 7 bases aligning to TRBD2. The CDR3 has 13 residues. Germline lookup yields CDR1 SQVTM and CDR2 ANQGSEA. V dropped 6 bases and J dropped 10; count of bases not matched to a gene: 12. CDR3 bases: TGCAGCGTGGGAGCGGGACGTAACAGGGAGCAGTTCTTC. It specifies CSVGAGRNREQFF.

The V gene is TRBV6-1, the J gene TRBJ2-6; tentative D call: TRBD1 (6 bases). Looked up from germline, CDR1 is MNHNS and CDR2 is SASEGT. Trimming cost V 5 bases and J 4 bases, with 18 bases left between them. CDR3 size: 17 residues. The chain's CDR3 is CASSYVRGMAGANVLTF. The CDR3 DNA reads TGTGCCAGCAGTTATGTCAGGGGTATGGCAGGGGCCAACGTCCTGACTTTC.

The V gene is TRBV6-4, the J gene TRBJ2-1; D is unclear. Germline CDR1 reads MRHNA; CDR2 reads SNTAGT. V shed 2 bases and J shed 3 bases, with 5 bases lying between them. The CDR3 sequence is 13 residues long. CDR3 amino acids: CASSDTDYNEQFF. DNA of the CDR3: TGTGCCAGCAGTGACACAGACTACAATGAGCAGTTCTTC.

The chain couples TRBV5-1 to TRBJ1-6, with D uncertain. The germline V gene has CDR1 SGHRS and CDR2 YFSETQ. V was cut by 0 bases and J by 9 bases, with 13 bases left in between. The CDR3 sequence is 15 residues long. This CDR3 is CASSLEGGLGSPLHF. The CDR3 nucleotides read TGCGCCAGCAGCTTGGAAGGCGGCTTAGGTTCACCCCTCCACTTT. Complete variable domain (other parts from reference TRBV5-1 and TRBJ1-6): KAGVTQTPRYLIKTRGQQVTLSCSPISGHRSVSWYQQTPGQGLQFLFEYFSETQRNKGNFPGRFSGRQFSNSRSEMNVSTLELGDSALYLCASSLEGGLGSPLHFGNGTRLTVT.

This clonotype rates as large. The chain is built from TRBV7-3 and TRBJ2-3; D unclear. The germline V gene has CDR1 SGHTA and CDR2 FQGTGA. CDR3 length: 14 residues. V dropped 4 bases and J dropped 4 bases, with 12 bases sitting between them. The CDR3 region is CASSSGVSADTQYF. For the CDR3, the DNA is TGTGCCAGCAGCTCTGGGGTTTCCGCAGATACGCAGTATTTT.

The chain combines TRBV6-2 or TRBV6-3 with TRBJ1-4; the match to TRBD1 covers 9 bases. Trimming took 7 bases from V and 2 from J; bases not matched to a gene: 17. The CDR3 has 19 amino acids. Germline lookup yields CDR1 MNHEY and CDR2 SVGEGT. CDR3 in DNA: TGTGCCAGCACCAAGGAGCCGAAACAGGGGGCGCAGACTAATGAAAAACTGTTTTTT. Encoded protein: CASTKEPKQGAQTNEKLFF.

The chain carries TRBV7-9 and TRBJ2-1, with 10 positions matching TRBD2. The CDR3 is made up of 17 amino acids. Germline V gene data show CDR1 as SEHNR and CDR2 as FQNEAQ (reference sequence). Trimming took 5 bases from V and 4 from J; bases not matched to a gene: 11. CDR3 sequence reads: CASSGASSGGTYNEQFF. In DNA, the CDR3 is TGTGCCAGCAGCGGGGCATCTAGCGGGGGCACATACAATGAGCAGTTCTTC.

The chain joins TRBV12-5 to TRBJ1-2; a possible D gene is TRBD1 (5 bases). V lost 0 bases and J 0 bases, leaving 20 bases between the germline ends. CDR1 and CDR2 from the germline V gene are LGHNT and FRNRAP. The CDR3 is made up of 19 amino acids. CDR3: CASGLVLGVDNLANYGYTF. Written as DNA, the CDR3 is TGTGCTAGTGGTTTGGTACTAGGGGTGGACAATTTAGCTAACTATGGCTACACCTTC.

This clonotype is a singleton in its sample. CDR3 in DNA: TGTGCCAGCACCAGAGTGGTAAATGAAAAACTGTTTTTT. Translating it yields CASTRVVNEKLFF. The chain carries TRBV7-9 and TRBJ1-4; D call uncertain. Germline CDR1 SEHNR, CDR2 FQNEAQ (reference sequence). The ends were cut back, 7 bases at V and 5 bases at J, with 11 bases in the middle. This CDR3 is 13 amino acids long.

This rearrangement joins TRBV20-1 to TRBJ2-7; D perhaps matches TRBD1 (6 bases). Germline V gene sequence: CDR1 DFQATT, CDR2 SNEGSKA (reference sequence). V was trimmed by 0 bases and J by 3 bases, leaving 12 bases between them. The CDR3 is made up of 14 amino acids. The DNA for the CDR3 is TGCAGTGCTAGAGATCCCGGCAGGGGCTACGAGCAGTACTTC. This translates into CSARDPGRGYEQYF.

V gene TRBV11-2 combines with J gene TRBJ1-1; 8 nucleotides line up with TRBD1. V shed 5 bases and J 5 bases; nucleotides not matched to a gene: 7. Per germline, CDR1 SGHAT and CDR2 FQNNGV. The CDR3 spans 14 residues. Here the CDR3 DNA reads TGTGCCAGCAGCCCGGGACAGGCGCGAACTGAAGCTTTCTTT. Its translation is CASSPGQARTEAFF.

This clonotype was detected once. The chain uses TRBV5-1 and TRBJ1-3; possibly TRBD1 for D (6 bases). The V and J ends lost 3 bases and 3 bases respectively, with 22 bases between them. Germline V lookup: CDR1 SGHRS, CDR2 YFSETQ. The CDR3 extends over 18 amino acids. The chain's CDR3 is CASSSSTGDLMFGNTIYF. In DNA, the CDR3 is TGCGCCAGCAGCTCATCGACAGGCGATCTAATGTTTGGAAACACCATATATTTT.

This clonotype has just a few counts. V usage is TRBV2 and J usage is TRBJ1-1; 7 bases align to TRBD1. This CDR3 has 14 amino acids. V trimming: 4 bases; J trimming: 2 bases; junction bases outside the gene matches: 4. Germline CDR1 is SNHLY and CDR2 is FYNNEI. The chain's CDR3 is CASSVKGANTEAFF. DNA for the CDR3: TGTGCCAGCAGTGTGAAGGGGGCAAACACTGAAGCTTTCTTT.

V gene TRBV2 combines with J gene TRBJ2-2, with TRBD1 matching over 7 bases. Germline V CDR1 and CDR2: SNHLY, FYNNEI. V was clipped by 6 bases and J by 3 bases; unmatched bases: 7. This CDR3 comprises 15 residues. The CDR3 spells CASSDPGGHTGELFF. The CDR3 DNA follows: TGTGCCAGCAGCGACCCAGGGGGTCACACCGGGGAGCTGTTTTTT.

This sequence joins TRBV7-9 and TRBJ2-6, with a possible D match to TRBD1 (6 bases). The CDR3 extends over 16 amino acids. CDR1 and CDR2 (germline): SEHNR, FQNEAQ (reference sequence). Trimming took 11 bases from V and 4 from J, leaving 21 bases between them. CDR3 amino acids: CAGTGQSSMGANVLTF. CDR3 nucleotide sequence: TGTGCCGGTACAGGGCAGAGCTCGATGGGGGCCAACGTCCTGACTTTC.

CDR3 nucleotide sequence: TGTGCCAGCAGTTACTCCCCGGACAGGGGAAGCTACACCTTC. Protein product: CASSYSPDRGSYTF. The chain links TRBV6-5 to TRBJ1-2; 9 positions agree with TRBD1. The length of the CDR3 is 14 residues. After removal of 0 bases from V and 9 bases from J, the junction contained 5 bases not matched to a gene. The germline V gene encodes CDR1 MNHEY and CDR2 SVGAGI.

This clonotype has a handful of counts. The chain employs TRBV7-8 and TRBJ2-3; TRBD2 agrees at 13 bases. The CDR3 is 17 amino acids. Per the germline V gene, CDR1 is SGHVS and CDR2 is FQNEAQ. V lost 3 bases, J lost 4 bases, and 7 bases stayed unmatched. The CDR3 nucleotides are TGTGCCAGCAGCTTTTACGGGACTAGCGGGGTGGCAGATACGCAGTATTTT. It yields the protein CASSFYGTSGVADTQYF.

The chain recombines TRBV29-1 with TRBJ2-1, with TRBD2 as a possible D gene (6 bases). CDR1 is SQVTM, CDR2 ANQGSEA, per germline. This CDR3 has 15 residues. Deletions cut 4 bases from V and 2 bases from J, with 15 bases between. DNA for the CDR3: TGCAGCGTTGTTTTAGGGGACTTTCCCTACAATGAGCAGTTCTTC. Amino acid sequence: CSVVLGDFPYNEQFF.

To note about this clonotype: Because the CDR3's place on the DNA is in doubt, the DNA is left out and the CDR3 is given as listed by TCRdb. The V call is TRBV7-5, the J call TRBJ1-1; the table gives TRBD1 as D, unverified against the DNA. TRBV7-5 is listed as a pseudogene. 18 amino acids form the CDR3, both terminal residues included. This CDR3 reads CISVSEAYSGTGHTEAFF.

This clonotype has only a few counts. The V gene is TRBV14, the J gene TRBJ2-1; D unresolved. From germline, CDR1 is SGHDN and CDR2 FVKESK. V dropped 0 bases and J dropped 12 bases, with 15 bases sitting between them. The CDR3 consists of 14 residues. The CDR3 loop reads CASSQDPVYKAQFF. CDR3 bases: TGTGCCAGCAGCCAAGATCCGGTCTACAAGGCGCAGTTCTTC.

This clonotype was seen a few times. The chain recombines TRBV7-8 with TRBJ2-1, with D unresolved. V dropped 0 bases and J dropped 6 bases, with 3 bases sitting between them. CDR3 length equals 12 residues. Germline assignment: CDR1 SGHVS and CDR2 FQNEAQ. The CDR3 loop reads CASSLAPNEQFF. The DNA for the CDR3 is TGTGCCAGCAGCTTAGCCCCCAATGAGCAGTTCTTC.